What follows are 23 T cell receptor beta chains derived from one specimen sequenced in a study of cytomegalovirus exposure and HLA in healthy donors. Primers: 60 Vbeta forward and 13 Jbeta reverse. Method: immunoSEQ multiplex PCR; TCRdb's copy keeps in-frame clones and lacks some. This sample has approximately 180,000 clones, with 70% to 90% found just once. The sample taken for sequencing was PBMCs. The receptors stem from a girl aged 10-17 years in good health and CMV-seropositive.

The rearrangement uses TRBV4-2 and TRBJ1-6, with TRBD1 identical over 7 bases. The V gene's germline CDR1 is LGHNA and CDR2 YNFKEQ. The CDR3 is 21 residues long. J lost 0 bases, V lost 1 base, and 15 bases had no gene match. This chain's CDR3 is CASSQAQGGRSPSSYNSPLHF. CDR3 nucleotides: TGTGCCAGCAGCCAAGCTCAAGGGGGCAGGTCTCCTAGCTCCTATAATTCACCCCTCCACTTT.

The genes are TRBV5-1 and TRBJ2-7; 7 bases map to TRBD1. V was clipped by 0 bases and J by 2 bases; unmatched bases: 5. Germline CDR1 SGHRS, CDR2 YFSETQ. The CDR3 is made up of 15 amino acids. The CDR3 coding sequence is TGCGCCAGCAGCTTGGCCGGGACAGCCGCCTACGAGCAGTACTTC. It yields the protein CASSLAGTAAYEQYF.

CDR3 in DNA: TGTGCCAGCAGGAGGACTAGCGGGGGGTACAATGAGCAGTTCTTC. It encodes CASRRTSGGYNEQFF. The V call is TRBV6-5, the J call TRBJ2-1, with TRBD2 identical over 14 bases. J lost 4 bases, V lost 6 bases, and 2 bases had no gene match. The CDR3 contains 15 residues. Looked up from germline, CDR1 is MNHEY and CDR2 is SVGAGI.

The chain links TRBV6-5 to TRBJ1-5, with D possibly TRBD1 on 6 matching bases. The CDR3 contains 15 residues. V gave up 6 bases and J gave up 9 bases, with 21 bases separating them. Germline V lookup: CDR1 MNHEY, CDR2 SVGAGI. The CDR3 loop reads CASSTQVGGGGPQHF. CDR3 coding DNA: TGTGCCAGCAGCACCCAGGTGGGAGGGGGGGGGCCCCAGCATTTT.

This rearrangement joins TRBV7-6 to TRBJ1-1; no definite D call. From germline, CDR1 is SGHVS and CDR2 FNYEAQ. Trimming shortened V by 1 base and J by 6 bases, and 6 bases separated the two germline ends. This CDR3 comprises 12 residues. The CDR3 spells CASSLGRAEAFF. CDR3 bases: TGTGCCAGCAGCTTAGGACGGGCTGAAGCTTTCTTT.

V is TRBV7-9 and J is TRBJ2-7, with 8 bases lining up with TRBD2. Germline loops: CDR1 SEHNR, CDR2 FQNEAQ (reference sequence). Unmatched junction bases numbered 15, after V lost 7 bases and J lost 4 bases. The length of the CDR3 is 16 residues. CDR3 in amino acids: CASTSGRGAGFYEQYF. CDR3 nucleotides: TGTGCCAGCACCTCAGGGCGGGGGGCCGGGTTTTACGAGCAGTACTTC.

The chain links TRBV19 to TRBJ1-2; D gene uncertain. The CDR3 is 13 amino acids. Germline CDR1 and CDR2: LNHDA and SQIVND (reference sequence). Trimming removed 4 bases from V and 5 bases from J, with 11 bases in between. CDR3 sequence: CASSTPQRYGYTF. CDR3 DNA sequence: TGTGCCAGTAGTACCCCACAGAGATATGGCTACACCTTC.

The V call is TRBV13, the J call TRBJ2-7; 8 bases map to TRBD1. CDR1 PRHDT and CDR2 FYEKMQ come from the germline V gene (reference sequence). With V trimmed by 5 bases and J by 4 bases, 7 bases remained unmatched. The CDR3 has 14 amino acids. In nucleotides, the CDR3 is TGTGCCAGCAGCCTTGGACAGGGTGAATACGAGCAGTACTTC. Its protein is CASSLGQGEYEQYF.

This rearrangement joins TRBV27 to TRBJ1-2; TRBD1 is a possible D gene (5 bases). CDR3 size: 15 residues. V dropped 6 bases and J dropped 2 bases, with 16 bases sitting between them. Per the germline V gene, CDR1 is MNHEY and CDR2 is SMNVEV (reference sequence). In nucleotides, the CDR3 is TGTGCCAGCAGCTCACCCCTCCAGGGCAACTATGGCTACACCTTC. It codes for CASSSPLQGNYGYTF.

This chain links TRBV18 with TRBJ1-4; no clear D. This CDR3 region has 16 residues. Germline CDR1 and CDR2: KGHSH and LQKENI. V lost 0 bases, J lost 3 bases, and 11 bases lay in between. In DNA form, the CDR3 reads TGTGCCAGCTCACCACCGAACAGCGGGGCTAATGAAAAACTGTTTTTT. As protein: CASSPPNSGANEKLFF.

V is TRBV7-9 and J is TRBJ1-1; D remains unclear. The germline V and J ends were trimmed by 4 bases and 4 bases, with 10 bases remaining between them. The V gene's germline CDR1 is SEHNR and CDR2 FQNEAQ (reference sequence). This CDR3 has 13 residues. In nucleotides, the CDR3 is TGTGCCAGCAGCTGGAGATCCAGCACTGAAGCTTTCTTT. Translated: CASSWRSSTEAFF. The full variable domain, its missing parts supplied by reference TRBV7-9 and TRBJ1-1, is DTGVSQNPRHKITKRGQNVTFRCDPISEHNRLYWYRQTLGQGPEFLTYFQNEAQLEKSRLLSDRFSAERPKGSFSTLEIQRTEQGDSAMYLCASSWRSSTEAFFGQGTRLTVV.

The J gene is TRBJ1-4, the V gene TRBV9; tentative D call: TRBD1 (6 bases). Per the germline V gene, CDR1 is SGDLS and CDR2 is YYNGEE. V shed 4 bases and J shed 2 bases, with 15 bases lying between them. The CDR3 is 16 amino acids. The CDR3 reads CASSPQSRGTNEKLFF. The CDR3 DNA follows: TGTGCCAGCAGCCCCCAAAGTAGGGGGACTAATGAAAAACTGTTTTTT. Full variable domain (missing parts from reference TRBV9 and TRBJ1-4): DSGVTQTPKHLITATGQRVTLRCSPRSGDLSVYWYQQSLDQGLQFLIQYYNGEERAKGNILERFSAQQFPDLHSELNLSSLELGDSALYFCASSPQSRGTNEKLFFGSGTQLSVL.

CDR3 loop: CASSQSLERGGLGELAKNIQYF. DNA of the CDR3: TGCGCCAGCAGTCAATCGCTTGAGCGGGGGGGCTTAGGGGAACTAGCCAAAAACATTCAGTACTTC. The chain has TRBV23-1 and TRBJ2-4; 10 nucleotides align to TRBD2. TRBV23-1 is filed as an ORF, its function uncertain. The junction had 17 bases not matched to a gene; V was cut back by 0 bases and J by 0 bases. The CDR3 has 22 amino acids.

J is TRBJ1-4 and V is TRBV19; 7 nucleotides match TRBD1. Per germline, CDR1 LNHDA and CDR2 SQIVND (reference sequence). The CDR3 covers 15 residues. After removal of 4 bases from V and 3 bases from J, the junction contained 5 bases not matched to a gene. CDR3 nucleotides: TGTGCCAGTAGTACAACAGGGGTGGCTAATGAAAAACTGTTTTTT. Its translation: CASSTTGVANEKLFF. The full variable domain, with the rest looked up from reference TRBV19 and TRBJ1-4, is DGGITQSPKYLFRKEGQNVTLSCEQNLNHDAMYWYRQDPGQGLRLIYYSQIVNDFQKGDIAEGYSVSREKKESFPLTVTSAQKNPTAFYLCASSTTGVANEKLFFGSGTQLSVL.

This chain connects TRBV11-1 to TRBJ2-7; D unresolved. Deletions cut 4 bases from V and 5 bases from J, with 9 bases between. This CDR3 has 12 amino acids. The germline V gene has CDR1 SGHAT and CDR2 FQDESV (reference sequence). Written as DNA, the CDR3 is TGTGCCAGCAGCTCTGGCAGGAACGAGCAGTACTTC. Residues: CASSSGRNEQYF. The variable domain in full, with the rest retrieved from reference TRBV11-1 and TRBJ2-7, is EAEVAQSPRYKITEKSQAVAFWCDPISGHATLYWYRQILGQGPELLVQFQDESVVDDSQLPKDRFSAERLKGVDSTLKIQPAELGDSAMYLCASSSGRNEQYFGPGTRLTVT.

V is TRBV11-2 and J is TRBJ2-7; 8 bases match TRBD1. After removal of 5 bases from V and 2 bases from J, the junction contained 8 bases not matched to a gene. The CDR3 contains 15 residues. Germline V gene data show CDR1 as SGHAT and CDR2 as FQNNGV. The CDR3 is CASSPRQGITYEQYF. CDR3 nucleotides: TGTGCCAGCAGCCCCCGACAGGGGATTACCTACGAGCAGTACTTC.

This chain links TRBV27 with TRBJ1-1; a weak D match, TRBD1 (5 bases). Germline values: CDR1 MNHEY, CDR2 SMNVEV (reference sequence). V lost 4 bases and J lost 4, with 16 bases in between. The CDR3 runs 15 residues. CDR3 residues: CASSSSKGWSTEAFF. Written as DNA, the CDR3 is TGTGCCAGCAGTTCCTCTAAGGGGTGGAGCACTGAAGCTTTCTTT.

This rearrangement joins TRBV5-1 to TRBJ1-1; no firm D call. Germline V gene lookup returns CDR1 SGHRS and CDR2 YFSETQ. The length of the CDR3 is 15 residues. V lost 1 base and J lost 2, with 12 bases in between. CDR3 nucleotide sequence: TGCGCCAGCAGCTTGAGCGTAGAGGGAAACACTGAAGCTTTCTTT. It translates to CASSLSVEGNTEAFF.

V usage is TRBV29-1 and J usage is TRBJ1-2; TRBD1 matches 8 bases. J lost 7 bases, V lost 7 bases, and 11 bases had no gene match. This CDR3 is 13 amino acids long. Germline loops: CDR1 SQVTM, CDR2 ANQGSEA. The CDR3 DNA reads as TGCAGCGCCGACGGACAGGGAAGGGGTGGCTACACCTTC. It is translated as CSADGQGRGGYTF.

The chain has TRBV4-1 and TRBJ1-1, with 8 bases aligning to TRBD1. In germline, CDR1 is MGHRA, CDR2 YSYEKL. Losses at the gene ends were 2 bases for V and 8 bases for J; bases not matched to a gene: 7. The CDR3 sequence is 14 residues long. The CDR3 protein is CASSQPLRTGEAFF. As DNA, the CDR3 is TGCGCCAGCAGCCAACCCCTCCGGACAGGGGAAGCTTTCTTT.

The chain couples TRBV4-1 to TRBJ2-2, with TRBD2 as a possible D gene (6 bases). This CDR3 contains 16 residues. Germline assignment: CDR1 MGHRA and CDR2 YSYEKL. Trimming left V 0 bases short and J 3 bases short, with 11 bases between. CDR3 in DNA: TGCGCCAGCAGCCAAGATCTCGGGGGATACACCGGGGAGCTGTTTTTT. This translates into CASSQDLGGYTGELFF.

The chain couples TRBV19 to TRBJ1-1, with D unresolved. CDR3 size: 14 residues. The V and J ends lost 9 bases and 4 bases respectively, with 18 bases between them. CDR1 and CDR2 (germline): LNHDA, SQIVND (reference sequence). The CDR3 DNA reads TGTGCCAGCTGTACCCGGGAACGGGCCACTGAAGCTTTCTTT. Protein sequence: CASCTRERATEAFF.

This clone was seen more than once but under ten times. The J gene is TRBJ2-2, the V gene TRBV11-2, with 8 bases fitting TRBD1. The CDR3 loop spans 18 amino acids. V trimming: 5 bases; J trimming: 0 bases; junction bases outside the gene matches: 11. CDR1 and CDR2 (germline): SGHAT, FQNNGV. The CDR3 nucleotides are TGTGCCAGCAGCGAGAGGTGGCAGGGGGCGACGAACACCGGGGAGCTGTTTTTT. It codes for CASSERWQGATNTGELFF. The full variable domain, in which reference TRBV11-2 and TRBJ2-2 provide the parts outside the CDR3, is EAGVAQSPRYKIIEKRQSVAFWCNPISGHATLYWYQQILGQGPKLLIQFQNNGVVDDSQLPKDRFSAERLKGVDSTLKIQPAKLEDSAVYLCASSERWQGATNTGELFFGEGSRLTVL.